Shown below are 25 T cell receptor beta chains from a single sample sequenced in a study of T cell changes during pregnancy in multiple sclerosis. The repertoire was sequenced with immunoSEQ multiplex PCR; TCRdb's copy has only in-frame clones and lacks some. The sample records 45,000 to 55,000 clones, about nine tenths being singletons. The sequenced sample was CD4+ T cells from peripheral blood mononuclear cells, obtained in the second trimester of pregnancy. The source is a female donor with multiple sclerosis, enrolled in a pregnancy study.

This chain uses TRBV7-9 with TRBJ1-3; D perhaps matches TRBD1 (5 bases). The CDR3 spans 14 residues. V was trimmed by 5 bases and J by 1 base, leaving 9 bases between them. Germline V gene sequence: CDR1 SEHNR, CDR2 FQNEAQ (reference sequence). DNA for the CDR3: TGTGCCAGCAGCCACCGGGGGTCTGGAAACACCATATATTTT. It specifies CASSHRGSGNTIYF.

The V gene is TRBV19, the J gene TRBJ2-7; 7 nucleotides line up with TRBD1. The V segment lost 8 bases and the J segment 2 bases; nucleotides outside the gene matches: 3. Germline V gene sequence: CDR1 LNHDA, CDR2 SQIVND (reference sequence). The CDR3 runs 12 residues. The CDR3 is CASRDSTYEQYF. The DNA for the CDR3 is TGTGCCAGTCGGGACAGTACCTACGAGCAGTACTTC.

The CDR3 protein is CASSEGRDTDTQYF. In DNA form, the CDR3 reads TGTGCCAGCAGTGAAGGCAGGGACACAGATACGCAGTATTTT. The chain links TRBV6-4 to TRBJ2-3, with D maybe TRBD1 (5 bases). V was shortened by 3 bases and J by 2 bases, with 9 bases between the two germline ends. CDR1 MRHNA and CDR2 SNTAGT come from the germline V gene. This CDR3 is built from 14 residues.

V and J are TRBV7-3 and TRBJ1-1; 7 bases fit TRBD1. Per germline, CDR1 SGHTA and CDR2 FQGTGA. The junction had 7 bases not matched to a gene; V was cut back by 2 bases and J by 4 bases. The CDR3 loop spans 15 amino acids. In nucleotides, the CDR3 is TGTGCCAGCAGCTTAGGGACAGCCCTGGGCACTGAAGCTTTCTTT. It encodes CASSLGTALGTEAFF.

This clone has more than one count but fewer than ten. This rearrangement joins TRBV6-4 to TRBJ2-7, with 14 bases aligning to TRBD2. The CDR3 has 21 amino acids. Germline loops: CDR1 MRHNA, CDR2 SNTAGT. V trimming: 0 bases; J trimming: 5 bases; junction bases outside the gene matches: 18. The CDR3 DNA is TGTGCCAGCAGTGACTCGCGAGGAGGGACTAGCGGGAGAGGGCAATACGACGAGCAGTACTTC. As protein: CASSDSRGGTSGRGQYDEQYF.

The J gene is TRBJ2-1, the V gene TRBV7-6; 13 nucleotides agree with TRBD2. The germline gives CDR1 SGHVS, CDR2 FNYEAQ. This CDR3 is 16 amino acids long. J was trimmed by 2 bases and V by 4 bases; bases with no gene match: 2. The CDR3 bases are TGTGCCAGCAGCTGGACTAGCGGGAGCGCCTACAATGAGCAGTTCTTC. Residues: CASSWTSGSAYNEQFF.

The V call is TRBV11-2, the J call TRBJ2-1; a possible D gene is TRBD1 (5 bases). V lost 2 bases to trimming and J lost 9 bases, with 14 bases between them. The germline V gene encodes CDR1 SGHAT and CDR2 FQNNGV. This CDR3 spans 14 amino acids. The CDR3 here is CASSLQGRAGEQFF. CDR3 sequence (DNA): TGTGCCAGCAGCTTACAGGGCAGGGCAGGTGAGCAGTTCTTC.

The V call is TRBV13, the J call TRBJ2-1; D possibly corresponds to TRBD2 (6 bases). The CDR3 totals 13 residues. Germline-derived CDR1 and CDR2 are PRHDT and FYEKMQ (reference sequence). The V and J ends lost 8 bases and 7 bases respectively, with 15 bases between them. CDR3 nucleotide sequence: TGTGCCAGCGCGGTTTGGAGGGCAAATGAGCAGTTCTTC. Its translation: CASAVWRANEQFF.

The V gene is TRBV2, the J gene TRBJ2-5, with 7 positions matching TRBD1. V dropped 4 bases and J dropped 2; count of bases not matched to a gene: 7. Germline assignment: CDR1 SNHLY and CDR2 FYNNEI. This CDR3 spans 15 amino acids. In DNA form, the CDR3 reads TGTGCCAGCAGTGTTTTAACAGGGGTACAAGAGACCCAGTACTTC. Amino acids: CASSVLTGVQETQYF.

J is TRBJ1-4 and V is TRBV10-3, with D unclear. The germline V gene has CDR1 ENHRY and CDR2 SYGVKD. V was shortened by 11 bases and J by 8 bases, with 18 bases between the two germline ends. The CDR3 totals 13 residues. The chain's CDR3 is CALGGPLREKLFF. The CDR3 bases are TGTGCCCTCGGCGGCCCTCTGAGGGAAAAACTGTTTTTT.

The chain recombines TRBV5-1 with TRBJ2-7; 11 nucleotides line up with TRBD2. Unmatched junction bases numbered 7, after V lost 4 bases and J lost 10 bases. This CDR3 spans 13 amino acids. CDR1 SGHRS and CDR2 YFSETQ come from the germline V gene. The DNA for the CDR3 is TGCGCCAGCAGCAATCCCCTAGCGGGAGGTCAGTACTTC. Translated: CASSNPLAGGQYF.

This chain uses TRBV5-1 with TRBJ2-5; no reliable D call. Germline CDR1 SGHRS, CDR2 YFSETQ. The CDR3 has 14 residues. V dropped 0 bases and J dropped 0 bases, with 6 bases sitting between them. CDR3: CASSLGPDQETQYF. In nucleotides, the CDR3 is TGCGCCAGCAGCTTGGGGCCAGACCAAGAGACCCAGTACTTC.

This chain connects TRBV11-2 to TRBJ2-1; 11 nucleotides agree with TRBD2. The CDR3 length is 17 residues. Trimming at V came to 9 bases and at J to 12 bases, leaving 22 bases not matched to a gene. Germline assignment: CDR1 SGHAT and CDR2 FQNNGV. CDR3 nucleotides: TGTGCCAGTGCCCTGAGTTCTCTTAGCGGGAGGGCCTCTTGGCAGTTCTTC. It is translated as CASALSSLSGRASWQFF.

CDR3 sequence: CASGRTGEDEQFF. The CDR3 DNA is TGTGCCAGCGGGAGAACGGGAGAGGATGAGCAGTTCTTC. The chain employs TRBV6-4 and TRBJ2-1; D is possibly TRBD2 (6 bases). The CDR3 is 13 amino acids. The V and J ends lost 8 bases and 8 bases respectively, with 16 bases between them. Germline V lookup: CDR1 MRHNA, CDR2 SNTAGT.

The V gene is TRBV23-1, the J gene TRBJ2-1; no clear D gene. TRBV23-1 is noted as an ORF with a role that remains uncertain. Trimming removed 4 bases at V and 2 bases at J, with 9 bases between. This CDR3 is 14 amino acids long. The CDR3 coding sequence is TGCGCCAGCAGTCTGAAACAGCCCTACAATGAGCAGTTCTTC. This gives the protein CASSLKQPYNEQFF.

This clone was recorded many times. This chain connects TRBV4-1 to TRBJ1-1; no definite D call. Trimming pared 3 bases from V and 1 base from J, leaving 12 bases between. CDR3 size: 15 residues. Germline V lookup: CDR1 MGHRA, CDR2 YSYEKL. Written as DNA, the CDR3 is TGCGCCAGCAGCCATCCAAGTCGGGAGAACACTGAAGCTTTCTTT. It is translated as CASSHPSRENTEAFF.

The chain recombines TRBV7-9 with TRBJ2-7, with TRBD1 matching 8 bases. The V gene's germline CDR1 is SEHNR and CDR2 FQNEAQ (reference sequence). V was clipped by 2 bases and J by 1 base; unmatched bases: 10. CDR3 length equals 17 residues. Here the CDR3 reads CASSLYGRGLLSYEQYF. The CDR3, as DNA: TGTGCCAGCAGCTTATATGGCAGGGGGCTCCTGTCCTACGAGCAGTACTTC.

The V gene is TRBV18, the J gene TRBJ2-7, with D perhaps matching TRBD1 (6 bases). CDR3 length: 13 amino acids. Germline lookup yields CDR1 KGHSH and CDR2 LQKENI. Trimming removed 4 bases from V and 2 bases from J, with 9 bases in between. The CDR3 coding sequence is TGTGCCAGCTCACGGACAGAAACCTACGAGCAGTACTTC. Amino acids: CASSRTETYEQYF.

Written as DNA, the CDR3 is TGCGCCAGCAGCCAGACCCCCGGGACAGGGGGCCCTCAGCCCCAGCATTTT. It translates to CASSQTPGTGGPQPQHF. V is TRBV4-1 and J is TRBJ1-5, with 12 bases lining up with TRBD1. V lost 3 bases to trimming and J lost 6 bases; unmatched junction nucleotides: 9. There are 17 residues in the CDR3. The V gene's germline CDR1 is MGHRA and CDR2 YSYEKL.

This chain's CDR3 is CASSAWTSGSSYNEQFF. DNA of the CDR3: TGTGCCAGCAGCGCGTGGACTAGCGGGAGCTCCTACAATGAGCAGTTCTTC. The gene calls are TRBV9 and TRBJ2-1; 13 nucleotides align to TRBD2. V dropped 3 bases and J dropped 0; count of bases not matched to a gene: 3. The germline V gene encodes CDR1 SGDLS and CDR2 YYNGEE. The CDR3 runs 17 residues.

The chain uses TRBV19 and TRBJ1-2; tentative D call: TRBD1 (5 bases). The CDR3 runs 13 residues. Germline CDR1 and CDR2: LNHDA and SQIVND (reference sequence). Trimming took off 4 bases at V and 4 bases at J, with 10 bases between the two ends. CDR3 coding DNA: TGTGCCAGTAGTAGCTATCAGGGCTATGGCTACACCTTC. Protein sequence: CASSSYQGYGYTF.

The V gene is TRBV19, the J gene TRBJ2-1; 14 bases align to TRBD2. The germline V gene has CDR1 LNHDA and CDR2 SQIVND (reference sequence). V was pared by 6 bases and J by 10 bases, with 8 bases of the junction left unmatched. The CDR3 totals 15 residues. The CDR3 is CASRGSGLAGVEQFF. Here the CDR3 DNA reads TGTGCCAGTAGGGGTTCGGGACTAGCGGGAGTGGAGCAGTTCTTC.

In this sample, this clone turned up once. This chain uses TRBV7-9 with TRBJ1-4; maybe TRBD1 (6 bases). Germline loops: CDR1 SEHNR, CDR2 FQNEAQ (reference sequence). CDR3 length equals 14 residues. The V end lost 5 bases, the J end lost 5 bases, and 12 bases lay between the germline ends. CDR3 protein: CASSRRTENEKLFF. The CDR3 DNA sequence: TGTGCCAGCAGCCGTCGGACAGAGAATGAAAAACTGTTTTTT.

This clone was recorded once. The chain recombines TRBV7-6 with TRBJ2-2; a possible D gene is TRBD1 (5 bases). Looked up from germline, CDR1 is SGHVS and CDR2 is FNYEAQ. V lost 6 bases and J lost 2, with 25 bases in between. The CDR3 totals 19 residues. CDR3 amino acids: CASRHGFSLLQGNTGELFF. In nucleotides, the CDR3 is TGTGCCAGCAGGCACGGCTTTAGTCTCCTCCAGGGTAACACCGGGGAGCTGTTTTTT.

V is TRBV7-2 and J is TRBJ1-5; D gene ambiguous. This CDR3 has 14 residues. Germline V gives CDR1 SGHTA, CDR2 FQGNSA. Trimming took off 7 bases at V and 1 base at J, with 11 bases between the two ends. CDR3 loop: CASTGSTSNQPQHF. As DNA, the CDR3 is TGTGCCAGCACGGGGAGTACGAGCAATCAGCCCCAGCATTTT.